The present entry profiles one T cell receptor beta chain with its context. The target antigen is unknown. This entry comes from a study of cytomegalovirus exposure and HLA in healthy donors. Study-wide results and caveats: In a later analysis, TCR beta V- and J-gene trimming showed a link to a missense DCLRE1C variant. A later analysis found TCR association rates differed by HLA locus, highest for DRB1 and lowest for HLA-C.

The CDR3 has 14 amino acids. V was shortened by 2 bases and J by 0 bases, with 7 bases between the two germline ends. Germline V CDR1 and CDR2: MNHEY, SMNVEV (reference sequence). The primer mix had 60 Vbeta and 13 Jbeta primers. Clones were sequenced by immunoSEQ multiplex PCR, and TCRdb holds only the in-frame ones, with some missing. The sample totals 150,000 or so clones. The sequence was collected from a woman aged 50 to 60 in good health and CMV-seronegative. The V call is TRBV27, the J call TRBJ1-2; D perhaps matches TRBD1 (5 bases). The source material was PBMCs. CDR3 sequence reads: CASSLGAANYGYTF. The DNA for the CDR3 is TGTGCCAGCAGTTTAGGGGCAGCTAACTATGGCTACACCTTC.